The 30 T cell receptor beta chains given below trace back to one sample, sequenced in a study of regulatory and conventional T cells in RAG deficiency. Blood CD4+ CD25-low CD127-high conventional T cells supplied the genomic DNA template. This table comes from immunoSEQ multiplex PCR, and its TCRdb copy is limited to in-frame clones, with some not included. The sample has under 35,000 clones, about 78% seen once. These data were also filed under a second study, of regulatory T cells. From that study: Primers: 52 TRBV forward and 13 TRBJ reverse.

Specimen: CD4+ effector T cells sorted from blood. The receptors derive from a human donor in good health.

CDR3 sequence reads: CASSLLRLYNEQFF. The CDR3 bases are TGTGCCAGCAGCTTACTCCGACTGTACAATGAGCAGTTCTTC. J is TRBJ2-1 and V is TRBV11-2, with D unresolved. Germline CDR1 SGHAT, CDR2 FQNNGV. Trimming took 2 bases from V and 4 from J, leaving 9 bases between them. The CDR3 has 14 residues.

The chain carries TRBV18 and TRBJ2-2; no reliable D call. CDR3 length: 14 amino acids. V lost 2 bases and J 2 bases, leaving 6 bases between the germline ends. Germline CDR1 reads KGHSH; CDR2 reads LQKENI. The CDR3 coding sequence is TGTGCCAGCTCACCATATCCTAACACCGGGGAGCTGTTTTTT. Its protein is CASSPYPNTGELFF. Full variable domain (rest looked up from reference TRBV18 and TRBJ2-2): NAGVMQNPRHLVRRRGQEARLRCSPMKGHSHVYWYRQLPEEGLKFMVYLQKENIIDESGMPKERFSAEFPKEGPSILRIQQVVRGDSAAYFCASSPYPNTGELFFGEGSRLTVL.

This chain links TRBV5-1 with TRBJ2-2, with D maybe TRBD2 (5 bases). Germline CDR1 is SGHRS and CDR2 is YFSETQ. Trimming removed 7 bases at V and 6 bases at J, with 19 bases between. The CDR3 loop spans 15 amino acids. The CDR3 loop is CASFLEGGKAGELFF. The DNA of the CDR3 is TGCGCCAGCTTCCTAGAGGGCGGAAAGGCCGGGGAGCTGTTTTTT.

This clone was counted a few times. The rearrangement uses TRBV6-5 and TRBJ2-2, with D perhaps matching TRBD1 (5 bases). Trimming cost V 0 bases and J 2 bases, with 7 bases left between them. The CDR3 has 15 amino acids. Germline V gene sequence: CDR1 MNHEY, CDR2 SVGAGI. The CDR3 is CASSYSGPNTGELFF. For the CDR3, the DNA is TGTGCCAGCAGTTACTCGGGGCCCAACACCGGGGAGCTGTTTTTT.

This clone was detected once. The chain has TRBV7-9 and TRBJ2-3; 14 bases fit TRBD2. V lost 4 bases to trimming and J lost 4 bases; unmatched junction nucleotides: 7. The CDR3 is 17 amino acids. Looked up from germline, CDR1 is SEHNR and CDR2 is FQNEAQ (reference sequence). The CDR3 region is CASSSRLAGGRADTQYF. CDR3 in DNA: TGTGCCAGCAGCTCCCGACTAGCGGGGGGGCGGGCAGATACGCAGTATTTT.

The rearrangement joins TRBV2 to TRBJ1-6, with 8 bases identical to TRBD1. The junction had 11 bases not matched to a gene; V was cut back by 6 bases and J by 10 bases. Germline CDR1 is SNHLY and CDR2 is FYNNEI. This CDR3 is built from 15 residues. In nucleotides, the CDR3 is TGTGCCAGCAGAGGACAGGGTTTGGGTCTCTCACCCCTCCACTTT. Encoded protein: CASRGQGLGLSPLHF.

The chain joins TRBV19 to TRBJ2-7, with 15 nucleotides matching TRBD2. Germline V lookup: CDR1 LNHDA, CDR2 SQIVND (reference sequence). Trimming removed 10 bases from V and 4 bases from J; junction bases left unmatched: 14. The CDR3 is 17 amino acids. The CDR3 DNA reads as TGTGCCACAACAAGGACTAGCGGGGGGGCCATTTTGTACGAGCAGTACTTC. Amino acid sequence: CATTRTSGGAILYEQYF.

The gene calls are TRBV4-1 and TRBJ1-4, with 8 bases that match TRBD1. The ends lost 3 bases at V and 8 bases at J; junction bases unmatched: 5. The CDR3 sequence is 14 residues long. Germline loops: CDR1 MGHRA, CDR2 YSYEKL. This chain's CDR3 is CASSHRGQEEKLFF. In nucleotides, the CDR3 is TGCGCCAGCAGCCACAGGGGGCAGGAAGAAAAACTGTTTTTT.

The chain has TRBV18 and TRBJ2-7; D possibly uses TRBD1 or TRBD2 (5 bases each). With 3 bases removed from V and 0 bases from J, the gap between germline ends came to 12 bases. Per germline, CDR1 KGHSH and CDR2 LQKENI. This CDR3 has 15 residues. CDR3 loop: CASSPGAENSYEQYF. The CDR3 DNA reads as TGTGCCAGCTCACCCGGGGCGGAGAACTCCTACGAGCAGTACTTC.

The chain uses TRBV6-1 and TRBJ2-1; 8 bases map to TRBD2. The CDR3 has 18 residues. Germline CDR1 MNHNS, CDR2 SASEGT. After removal of 5 bases from V and 4 bases from J, the junction contained 16 bases not matched to a gene. The CDR3 coding sequence is TGTGCCAGCAGTCAAGAGGCCATTGGAGCGGGGGCGTACAATGAGCAGTTCTTC. It specifies CASSQEAIGAGAYNEQFF.

Only one count was recorded for this clone. The chain couples TRBV29-1 to TRBJ1-1, with D perhaps matching TRBD1 (6 bases). The germline V and J ends were trimmed by 6 bases and 1 base, with 12 bases remaining between them. From germline, CDR1 is SQVTM and CDR2 ANQGSEA. CDR3 length equals 13 residues. This CDR3 is CSVVGGPNTEAFF. The CDR3 bases are TGCAGCGTCGTTGGGGGGCCGAACACTGAAGCTTTCTTT.

The chain recombines TRBV19 with TRBJ2-5, with 7 bases fitting TRBD1. The junction had 7 bases not matched to a gene; V was cut back by 2 bases and J by 4 bases. CDR1 and CDR2 (germline): LNHDA, SQIVND (reference sequence). The CDR3 spans 15 residues. The CDR3 loop reads CASSIPRGGGETQYF. The DNA of the CDR3 is TGTGCCAGTAGTATACCACGAGGGGGCGGAGAGACCCAGTACTTC.

This clone was detected once. V and J are TRBV11-1 and TRBJ2-3, with D tentatively TRBD1 (6 bases). The CDR3 length is 15 residues. V dropped 5 bases and J dropped 5 bases, with 17 bases sitting between them. From germline, CDR1 is SGHAT and CDR2 FQDESV (reference sequence). CDR3 in amino acids: CASSPKTGLLDTQYF. The CDR3 DNA is TGTGCCAGCAGCCCGAAGACAGGTTTACTAGATACGCAGTATTTT.

This chain uses TRBV5-4 with TRBJ2-1; the match to TRBD2 covers 8 bases. J was trimmed by 4 bases and V by 0 bases; bases with no gene match: 6. This CDR3 spans 16 amino acids. CDR1 and CDR2 from the germline V gene are SGHNT and YYREEE (reference sequence). In DNA, the CDR3 is TGTGCCAGCAGCTTGGCGGGGGGGCCACGTTACAATGAGCAGTTCTTC. This sequence encodes CASSLAGGPRYNEQFF.

The V and J genes are TRBV14 and TRBJ1-2, with a weak D call TRBD1 (6 bases). From germline, CDR1 is SGHDN and CDR2 FVKESK. V was cut by 5 bases and J by 7 bases, with 14 bases left in between. The CDR3 sequence is 13 residues long. The CDR3 loop reads CASSTQGLIGYTF. The CDR3 DNA reads as TGTGCCAGCAGCACGCAGGGGCTTATTGGCTACACCTTC.

This chain joins TRBV18 and TRBJ1-2, with D unresolved. V lost 3 bases and J 4 bases, leaving 15 bases between the germline ends. This CDR3 is built from 15 residues. CDR1 and CDR2 from the germline V gene are KGHSH and LQKENI. The CDR3 bases are TGTGCCAGCTCACCGGAGTGGGGAAACGCCTATGGCTACACCTTC. This encodes CASSPEWGNAYGYTF.

This chain links TRBV18 with TRBJ1-1; D perhaps matches TRBD1 (5 bases). V was trimmed by 4 bases and J by 0 bases, leaving 6 bases between them. This CDR3 spans 13 amino acids. Germline V gene lookup returns CDR1 KGHSH and CDR2 LQKENI. The CDR3 sequence: CASSQGMNTEAFF. In DNA, the CDR3 is TGTGCCAGCTCACAGGGGATGAACACTGAAGCTTTCTTT.

This chain joins TRBV28 and TRBJ1-2; D remains ambiguous. The CDR3 has 12 residues. V lost 8 bases and J 2 bases, leaving 9 bases between the germline ends. Germline V gives CDR1 MDHEN, CDR2 SYDVKM. In nucleotides, the CDR3 is TGTGCCAGCCAGGTCGTCAACTATGGCTACACCTTC. The encoded protein is CASQVVNYGYTF.

The count of this clone is one. V is TRBV4-1 and J is TRBJ1-4, with D unclear. CDR1 MGHRA and CDR2 YSYEKL come from the germline V gene. The CDR3 loop spans 12 amino acids. V lost 3 bases and J 10 bases, leaving 9 bases between the germline ends. The CDR3 nucleotides read TGCGCCAGCAGCCAGGGGTTTAGAAAACTGTTTTTT. Translated: CASSQGFRKLFF.

This chain joins TRBV19 and TRBJ1-1; no reliable D call. The germline gives CDR1 LNHDA, CDR2 SQIVND (reference sequence). V was cut by 3 bases and J by 1 base, with 0 bases left in between. This CDR3 comprises 11 residues. The CDR3 DNA is TGTGCCAGTAGTATGAACACTGAAGCTTTCTTT. It translates to CASSMNTEAFF.

The rearrangement links TRBV9 to TRBJ1-6, with no clear D. The germline CDR1 and CDR2 sequences are SGDLS and YYNGEE. The germline V and J ends were trimmed by 0 bases and 10 bases, with 11 bases remaining between them. This CDR3 spans 14 amino acids. CDR3 DNA: TGTGCCAGCAGCGTAGTTGGTACGATATCACCCCTCCACTTT. It translates to CASSVVGTISPLHF.

The chain recombines TRBV6-5 with TRBJ2-1, with TRBD1 matching over 7 bases. J lost 4 bases, V lost 2 bases, and 2 bases had no gene match. The CDR3 consists of 14 residues. Germline V gene data show CDR1 as MNHEY and CDR2 as SVGAGI. CDR3 bases: TGTGCCAGCAGTTACAGGACAGGATACAATGAGCAGTTCTTC. Amino acid sequence: CASSYRTGYNEQFF.

This clone turned up a few times. The rearrangement uses TRBV19 and TRBJ2-2; TRBD2 aligns across 12 bases. Germline lookup yields CDR1 LNHDA and CDR2 SQIVND (reference sequence). The junction had 3 bases not matched to a gene; V was cut back by 6 bases and J by 1 base. CDR3 length: 16 residues. Here the CDR3 DNA reads TGTGCCAGTAGCCCACTAGCGGGGGGGAACACCGGGGAGCTGTTTTTT. Translation gives CASSPLAGGNTGELFF.

V and J are TRBV6-1 and TRBJ2-1; no clear D gene. Trimming took 6 bases from V and 9 from J, leaving 18 bases between them. CDR1 is MNHNS and CDR2 is SASEGT in the germline V gene. The CDR3 length is 14 residues. The chain's CDR3 is CASRLDRERSEQFF. The DNA of the CDR3 is TGTGCCAGCAGGTTGGACCGTGAGAGGAGTGAGCAGTTCTTC.

The sample holds one count of this clone. V usage is TRBV15 and J usage is TRBJ1-1; 7 nucleotides line up with TRBD1. V lost 1 base to trimming and J lost 3 bases; unmatched junction nucleotides: 8. Germline V gene data show CDR1 as LNHNV and CDR2 as YYDKDF (reference sequence). CDR3 length: 16 residues. CDR3 sequence reads: CATSRALQGLHTEAFF. CDR3 sequence (DNA): TGTGCCACCAGCAGAGCCCTACAGGGGTTACACACTGAAGCTTTCTTT.

V gene TRBV5-1 combines with J gene TRBJ2-1, with TRBD1 matching over 7 bases. Germline trimming cut 1 base from V and 7 bases from J; bases unmatched to any gene: 8. The CDR3 has 15 residues. Per germline, CDR1 SGHRS and CDR2 YFSETQ. CDR3 DNA sequence: TGCGCCAGCAGCTTGATGGCAGGGGGAAGGAATGAGCAGTTCTTC. It yields the protein CASSLMAGGRNEQFF.

Here the CDR3 DNA reads TGCGCCAGCAGCCAAGATATTTCGGGGGTACGAGAGACCCAGTACTTC. Protein sequence: CASSQDISGVRETQYF. The rearrangement uses TRBV4-1 and TRBJ2-5, with D possibly being TRBD2 (6 bases). This CDR3 region has 16 residues. Trimming left V 0 bases short and J 4 bases short, with 15 bases between. CDR1 MGHRA and CDR2 YSYEKL come from the germline V gene.

This chain links TRBV2 with TRBJ1-3; no clear D. CDR3 length: 16 residues. Per the germline V gene, CDR1 is SNHLY and CDR2 is FYNNEI. The V end lost 3 bases, the J end lost 0 bases, and 12 bases lay between the germline ends. Here the CDR3 DNA reads TGTGCCAGCAGTGATGCAACGGGCAGCTCTGGAAACACCATATATTTT. Translation gives CASSDATGSSGNTIYF.

The V gene is TRBV7-2, the J gene TRBJ1-2, with a weak D call TRBD1 (5 bases). Germline CDR1 is SGHTA and CDR2 is FQGNSA. Trimming took off 1 base at V and 6 bases at J, with 6 bases between the two ends. CDR3 size: 12 residues. Here the CDR3 reads CASSLETDGYTF. The CDR3, as DNA: TGTGCCAGCAGCTTAGAGACAGATGGCTACACCTTC.

The V and J genes are TRBV12-5 and TRBJ2-7; D gene ambiguous. The CDR3 extends over 13 amino acids. Germline V gene sequence: CDR1 LGHNT, CDR2 FRNRAP. V lost 6 bases and J 5 bases, leaving 14 bases between the germline ends. Here the CDR3 reads CASGPAYHNEQYF. The CDR3 DNA reads as TGTGCTAGTGGCCCCGCTTACCACAACGAGCAGTACTTC.